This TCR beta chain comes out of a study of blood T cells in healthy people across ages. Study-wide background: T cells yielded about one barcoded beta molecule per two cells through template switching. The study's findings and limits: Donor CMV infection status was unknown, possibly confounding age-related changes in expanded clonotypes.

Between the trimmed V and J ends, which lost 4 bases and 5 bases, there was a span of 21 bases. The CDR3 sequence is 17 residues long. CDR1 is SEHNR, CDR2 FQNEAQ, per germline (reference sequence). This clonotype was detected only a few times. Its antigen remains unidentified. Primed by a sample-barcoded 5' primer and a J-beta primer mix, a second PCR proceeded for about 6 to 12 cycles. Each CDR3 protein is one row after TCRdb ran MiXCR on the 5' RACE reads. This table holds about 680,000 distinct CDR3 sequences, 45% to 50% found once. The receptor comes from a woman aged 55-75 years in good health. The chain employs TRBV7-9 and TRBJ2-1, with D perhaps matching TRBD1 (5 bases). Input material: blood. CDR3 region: CASSSSLTALVDNEQFF. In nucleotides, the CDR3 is TGTGCCAGCAGCTCCTCATTGACAGCCCTGGTCGACAATGAGCAGTTCTTC.